A single sample is the source of the 27 T cell receptor beta chains below, sequenced in a study of Tregs in tolerant kidney transplant recipients (dated by TCRdb to between 2018 and 2021). To prepare the library, the immunoSEQ multiplex PCR assay was applied. TCRdb retrieved this table from immuneACCESS and kept in-frame rearrangements only. Not all clones are present; in checked studies, unresolved V genes account for under half, and no reason is known for the remainder. The sample data list about 240,000 clones, and around 82% of these were observed just once. The ten largest account for about 0.64% of the sample. Source material: CD4+ T cells from blood. Every receptor here comes from a human donor in good health.

The chain couples TRBV5-1 to TRBJ2-7; D remains unclear. Germline values: CDR1 SGHRS, CDR2 YFSETQ. The V end was cut by 4 bases, the J end by 1 base, with 9 bases between. CDR3 length: 13 residues. Written as DNA, the CDR3 is TGCGCCAGCAGCGTTGCCGGTTCCTACGAGCAGTACTTC. This encodes CASSVAGSYEQYF.

This clone was observed a few times. The chain uses TRBV7-9 and TRBJ2-2; 8 bases map to TRBD1. The V and J ends lost 6 bases and 1 base, in that order; junction bases with no gene match: 4. Looked up from germline, CDR1 is SEHNR and CDR2 is FQNEAQ (reference sequence). This CDR3 region has 15 residues. The CDR3 nucleotides are TGTGCCAGCAGTCCGGGACAGGTGAACACCGGGGAGCTGTTTTTT. Residues: CASSPGQVNTGELFF.

V is TRBV5-1 and J is TRBJ2-5, with D tentatively TRBD2 (5 bases). Germline V CDR1 and CDR2: SGHRS, YFSETQ. CDR3 length: 16 residues. Trimming removed 0 bases at V and 5 bases at J, with 17 bases between. In DNA, the CDR3 is TGCGCCAGCAGCTTGGATCGCCAAGGGAGAGGGGAGACCCAGTACTTC. This translates into CASSLDRQGRGETQYF.

This clone was detected only a few times. This CDR3 fails to terminate in the conserved phenylalanine or tryptophan, so it likely reflects a read error. The V call is TRBV27, the J call TRBJ2-7; no firm D call. Germline lookup yields CDR1 MNHEY and CDR2 SMNVEV (reference sequence). The CDR3 length is 13 residues. V was clipped by 6 bases and J by 3 bases, with 12 bases between them. The CDR3 DNA is TGTGCCAGCAGCCCAAGGGCCTACTACGAGCAGTACCTC. Residues: CASSPRAYYEQYL.

Notes on this clone: The junction and the germline gene differ at one end; a read error may be behind it. The chain joins TRBV5-1 to TRBJ2-7, with a weak D call TRBD2 (6 bases). This CDR3 contains 15 residues. Germline CDR1 reads SGHRS; CDR2 reads YFSETQ. The CDR3 DNA is TGCGCCAGCACCTTGGGGCTGGGGGGATCCTACGAGCAGTACTTC. This sequence encodes CASTLGLGGSYEQYF.

This clone showed up just a few times. This sample includes further DNA sequences coding for the same CDR3. This chain links TRBV5-1 with TRBJ2-7; tentatively, D is TRBD2 (7 bases). Trimming took 1 base from V and 5 from J, leaving 10 bases between them. This CDR3 is built from 13 residues. Germline V lookup: CDR1 SGHRS, CDR2 YFSETQ. The CDR3 region is CASSLPGGDEQYF. DNA of the CDR3: TGCGCCAGCAGCTTGCCGGGGGGCGACGAGCAGTACTTC.

This chain links TRBV5-1 with TRBJ2-7; 9 positions agree with TRBD1. CDR3 length: 15 residues. Germline V gene sequence: CDR1 SGHRS, CDR2 YFSETQ. Losses at the gene ends were 2 bases for V and 1 base for J; bases not matched to a gene: 4. In nucleotides, the CDR3 is TGCGCCAGCAGCTTCTGGACAGGGGAATCCTACGAGCAGTACTTC. Its translation is CASSFWTGESYEQYF.

The rearrangement joins TRBV6-5 to TRBJ1-1, with unresolved D. V was trimmed by 7 bases and J by 0 bases, leaving 15 bases between them. CDR3 length: 15 residues. Germline V lookup: CDR1 MNHEY, CDR2 SVGAGI. The CDR3 reads CASTWWMEMNTEAFF. In nucleotides, the CDR3 is TGTGCCAGCACCTGGTGGATGGAGATGAACACTGAAGCTTTCTTT.

The chain uses TRBV2 and TRBJ2-7; the D gene is possibly TRBD1 (6 bases). CDR1 SNHLY and CDR2 FYNNEI come from the germline V gene. The CDR3 is made up of 14 amino acids. Trimming removed 6 bases at V and 4 bases at J, with 16 bases between. CDR3 sequence reads: CASSLQGSIYEQYF. CDR3 coding DNA: TGTGCCAGCAGCCTACAGGGTAGTATTTACGAGCAGTACTTC. Full variable domain (remainder filled in from reference TRBV2 and TRBJ2-7): EPEVTQTPSHQVTQMGQEVILRCVPISNHLYFYWYRQILGQKVEFLVSFYNNEISEKSEIFDDQFSVERPDGSNFTLKIRSTKLEDSAMYFCASSLQGSIYEQYFGPGTRLTVT.

The chain carries TRBV4-1 and TRBJ2-5; 8 bases agree with TRBD2. Germline V gene sequence: CDR1 MGHRA, CDR2 YSYEKL. Trimming at V came to 5 bases and at J to 5 bases, leaving 7 bases not matched to a gene. This CDR3 is built from 14 residues. This CDR3 is CASSNGGAGETQYF. In DNA form, the CDR3 reads TGCGCCAGCAGCAACGGGGGGGCGGGCGAGACCCAGTACTTC.

This chain connects TRBV5-1 to TRBJ1-1, with unresolved D. This CDR3 comprises 14 residues. Germline CDR1 SGHRS, CDR2 YFSETQ. Deletions cut 2 bases from V and 2 bases from J, with 10 bases between. The CDR3 DNA reads TGCGCCAGCAGCTTAACGGGCGGTAACACTGAAGCTTTCTTT. The encoded protein is CASSLTGGNTEAFF.

This chain uses TRBV18 with TRBJ2-5; 10 positions agree with TRBD2. CDR3 length: 14 amino acids. Germline V CDR1 and CDR2: KGHSH, LQKENI. V shed 4 bases and J 2 bases; nucleotides not matched to a gene: 1. The CDR3 spells CASSLLAGQETQYF. Here the CDR3 DNA reads TGTGCCAGCTCACTACTAGCGGGGCAAGAGACCCAGTACTTC.

The V gene is TRBV5-1, the J gene TRBJ2-1, with 10 positions matching TRBD1. The junction had 13 bases not matched to a gene; V was cut back by 2 bases and J by 2 bases. This CDR3 contains 19 residues. The germline V gene encodes CDR1 SGHRS and CDR2 YFSETQ. CDR3: CASSFRPGQGPLTYNEQFF. CDR3 in DNA: TGCGCCAGCAGCTTCCGCCCGGGACAGGGGCCCCTAACCTACAATGAGCAGTTCTTC.

The chain combines TRBV6-5 with TRBJ1-5, with D possibly matching TRBD1 (5 bases). CDR3 length: 13 residues. Trimming took off 8 bases at V and 9 bases at J, with 17 bases between the two ends. Per germline, CDR1 MNHEY and CDR2 SVGAGI. The CDR3 region has the DNA TGTGCCAGCCGGGGTGCGGGGCCATCGCCCCAGCATTTT. This translates into CASRGAGPSPQHF.

V is TRBV9 and J is TRBJ2-1; 7 nucleotides agree with TRBD2. The CDR3 spans 16 residues. Germline V gives CDR1 SGDLS, CDR2 YYNGEE. The junction had 13 bases not matched to a gene; V was cut back by 4 bases and J by 6 bases. The CDR3, as DNA: TGTGCCAGCAGCCCCCCGGGACTACGAAGGCCCAATGAGCAGTTCTTC. Translation: CASSPPGLRRPNEQFF.

V gene TRBV6-5 combines with J gene TRBJ1-6, with a possible D match to TRBD1 (5 bases). The V end was cut by 7 bases, the J end by 9 bases, with 10 bases between. Per the germline V gene, CDR1 is MNHEY and CDR2 is SVGAGI. There are 12 residues in the CDR3. Here the CDR3 reads CASTQGSSPLHF. CDR3 DNA: TGTGCCAGCACCCAGGGAAGTTCACCCCTCCACTTT.

This chain joins TRBV7-8 and TRBJ1-1; D gene ambiguous. CDR1 SGHVS and CDR2 FQNEAQ come from the germline V gene. The V end was cut by 4 bases, the J end by 0 bases, with 9 bases between. The CDR3 length is 14 residues. The CDR3 DNA sequence: TGTGCCAGCAGCTCCCCTGGGGTGAACACTGAAGCTTTCTTT. Its translation: CASSSPGVNTEAFF.

The chain uses TRBV18 and TRBJ2-3; 11 nucleotides align to TRBD2. Trimming took 6 bases from V and 3 from J; bases not matched to a gene: 5. Germline V CDR1 and CDR2: KGHSH, LQKENI. The CDR3 has 15 residues. CDR3 sequence reads: CASSTGLAETDTQYF. CDR3 DNA sequence: TGTGCCAGCTCTACGGGACTAGCGGAGACAGATACGCAGTATTTT.

This clone has a handful of counts. The chain joins TRBV19 to TRBJ1-3; TRBD1 is a possible D gene (6 bases). V dropped 6 bases and J dropped 0 bases, with 12 bases sitting between them. The CDR3 consists of 15 residues. Germline V lookup: CDR1 LNHDA, CDR2 SQIVND (reference sequence). CDR3 DNA sequence: TGTGCCAGTAGAAGAGGACAGATCTCTGGAAACACCATATATTTT. Translation: CASRRGQISGNTIYF.

By share, this clone ranks as medium-sized. The gene calls are TRBV10-3 and TRBJ1-4; a possible D gene is TRBD1 (6 bases). Looked up from germline, CDR1 is ENHRY and CDR2 is SYGVKD. CDR3 length: 16 amino acids. Trimming removed 6 bases from V and 2 bases from J, with 16 bases in between. DNA of the CDR3: TGTGCCATCAGGAAGAATCGGACAGATACTAATGAAAAACTGTTTTTT. Residues: CAIRKNRTDTNEKLFF.

The chain is built from TRBV10-1 and TRBJ2-7, with TRBD1 matching over 7 bases. Germline loops: CDR1 WNHNN, CDR2 SYGVQD (reference sequence). The CDR3 is 13 residues long. The J segment lost 1 base and the V segment lost 10 bases, leaving 7 bases of the junction unmatched. The CDR3 sequence is CANNRDRSYEQYF. As DNA, the CDR3 is TGCGCCAACAACCGGGACAGATCCTACGAGCAGTACTTC.

This clone was found a few times. This rearrangement joins TRBV2 to TRBJ2-7; D uncertain. V lost 4 bases and J lost 9, with 13 bases in between. The CDR3 is 12 residues long. Germline V gene sequence: CDR1 SNHLY, CDR2 FYNNEI. The CDR3 here is CASSVLTSPQYF. The CDR3 DNA reads as TGTGCCAGCAGTGTCCTGACATCGCCGCAGTACTTC.

This sequence joins TRBV12-5 and TRBJ2-1; 8 bases agree with TRBD2. The trim removed 0 bases at V and 4 bases at J, leaving 5 bases unmatched. Germline CDR1 reads LGHNT; CDR2 reads FRNRAP. CDR3 size: 16 residues. This chain's CDR3 is CASGLVRAGAYNEQFF. The CDR3 DNA reads TGTGCTAGTGGTTTGGTCCGAGCGGGGGCTTACAATGAGCAGTTCTTC.

The genes are TRBV5-1 and TRBJ2-5; no clear D. The germline CDR1 and CDR2 sequences are SGHRS and YFSETQ. The CDR3 length is 10 residues. Trimming pared 5 bases from V and 4 bases from J, leaving 3 bases between. This chain's CDR3 is CASRGETQYF. CDR3 in DNA: TGCGCCAGCAGGGGAGAGACCCAGTACTTC.

The V and J genes are TRBV25-1 and TRBJ2-3; TRBD2 agrees at 9 bases. V shed 5 bases and J 4 bases; nucleotides not matched to a gene: 10. The CDR3 consists of 16 residues. Germline CDR1 reads MGHDK; CDR2 reads SYGVNS. The CDR3: CASSPRVSGGADTQYF. The CDR3 DNA is TGTGCCAGCAGTCCTCGTGTTAGCGGGGGCGCAGATACGCAGTATTTT.

The gene calls are TRBV5-1 and TRBJ2-1, with 8 bases fitting TRBD2. J gave up 5 bases and V 2 bases, and 6 bases lay outside the gene matches. The CDR3 loop spans 15 amino acids. Germline V CDR1 and CDR2: SGHRS, YFSETQ. CDR3 nucleotide sequence: TGCGCCAGCAGCTTTCGAACTAGCGGAAACAATGAGCAGTTCTTC. It encodes CASSFRTSGNNEQFF. The full variable domain, with the rest looked up from reference TRBV5-1 and TRBJ2-1, is KAGVTQTPRYLIKTRGQQVTLSCSPISGHRSVSWYQQTPGQGLQFLFEYFSETQRNKGNFPGRFSGRQFSNSRSEMNVSTLELGDSALYLCASSFRTSGNNEQFFGPGTRLTVL.

The CDR3 here is CASTHRALGNSPLHF. CDR3 coding DNA: TGTGCCAGCACCCACCGGGCCCTAGGGAATTCACCCCTCCACTTT. The gene calls are TRBV11-1 and TRBJ1-6; D is uncertain. CDR1 is SGHAT, CDR2 FQDESV, per germline (reference sequence). Trimming removed 7 bases at V and 7 bases at J, with 17 bases between. The CDR3 extends over 15 amino acids.